The 5 T cell receptor beta chains given below trace back to one sample, sequenced in a study of CD8 T cells in Susac syndrome. Reverse transcription of about 0.45 to 1 ug RNA was carried out with random hexamers. A single record per CDR3 protein comes from TCRdb applying MiXCR to the immunoSEQ multiplex PCR reads. The data show about 130,000 distinct CDR3 sequences, roughly 96% seen once. Sequencing was performed on CD4+ T cells from PBMCs. The receptor source for this set is a human donor in good health.

The rearrangement joins TRBV20-1 to TRBJ2-7; 7 bases agree with TRBD2. Trimming took 3 bases from V and 2 from J; bases not matched to a gene: 1. Germline V lookup: CDR1 DFQATT, CDR2 SNEGSKA (reference sequence). CDR3 size: 12 residues. The CDR3 is CSASRGAYEQYF. The CDR3 nucleotides read TGCAGTGCTAGTCGGGGGGCCTACGAGCAGTACTTC.

The chain employs TRBV24-1 and TRBJ2-3; D not resolved. The germline V gene has CDR1 KGHDR and CDR2 SFDVKD. Trimming removed 4 bases at V and 8 bases at J, with 15 bases between. The CDR3 contains 14 residues. This chain's CDR3 is CATSEGTSVGTQYF. The CDR3 bases are TGTGCCACCAGTGAAGGCACCAGTGTGGGTACGCAGTATTTT.

The count of this clonotype is one. The V call is TRBV30, the J call TRBJ2-5, with D possibly being TRBD1 (7 bases). V gave up 2 bases and J gave up 2 bases, with 15 bases separating them. This CDR3 has 15 amino acids. Germline V gene lookup returns CDR1 GTSNPN and CDR2 SVGIG (reference sequence). The CDR3 region is CAWSPRQGGQETQYF. CDR3 DNA sequence: TGTGCCTGGAGTCCCAGACAGGGAGGACAAGAGACCCAGTACTTC. The whole variable domain, filled in from reference TRBV30 and TRBJ2-5, reads SQTIHQWPATLVQPVGSPLSLECTVEGTSNPNLYWYRQAAGRGLQLLFYSVGIGQISSEVPQNLSASRPQDRQFILSSKKLLLSDSGFYLCAWSPRQGGQETQYFGPGTRLLVL.

This chain links TRBV28 with TRBJ2-7, with TRBD2 identical over 11 bases. Per germline, CDR1 MDHEN and CDR2 SYDVKM. The trim removed 6 bases at V and 4 bases at J, leaving 5 bases unmatched. The CDR3 is 14 amino acids. The DNA for the CDR3 is TGTGCCAGCAGGGTTACTAGCGGGAGATACGAGCAGTACTTC. Protein sequence: CASRVTSGRYEQYF.

A remark on this clonotype: A junction end diverges from the germline sequence, so it may reflect a read error. The V gene is TRBV12-3 or TRBV12-4, the J gene TRBJ1-1, with 8 positions matching TRBD1. This CDR3 spans 13 amino acids. The DNA of the CDR3 is TGTGCCAGCAGTTTTCGCAGGGGGCGCGAAATGATCTTT. This sequence encodes CASSFRRGREMIF.